These 32 T cell receptor beta chains were sequenced from one sample in a study of blood T cell repertoires in COVID-19. TCRdb's table, derived via immunoSEQ multiplex PCR, lists solely in-frame clones and lacks some. The data show some 100,000 clones, with about nine tenths seen just once and around 1% held by the top ten. The sample was peripheral blood. These receptors all stem from a man aged 55 to 70 with acute or convalescent COVID-19.

This chain links TRBV9 with TRBJ2-2, with 10 bases lining up with TRBD1. This CDR3 contains 17 residues. V was clipped by 3 bases and J by 4 bases; unmatched bases: 9. Germline CDR1 SGDLS, CDR2 YYNGEE. CDR3 protein: CASSESRTGGPTGELFF. CDR3 coding DNA: TGTGCCAGCAGCGAGAGCCGGACAGGGGGGCCCACCGGGGAGCTGTTTTTT.

J is TRBJ1-6 and V is TRBV5-5; a weak D match, TRBD1 (6 bases). Germline CDR1 is SGHKS and CDR2 is YYEKEE (reference sequence). This CDR3 spans 15 amino acids. The V gene lost 4 bases and the J gene lost 7 bases, with 15 bases spanning the gap. CDR3 region: CASSPQGTRNSPLHF. For the CDR3, the DNA is TGTGCCAGCAGCCCACAGGGTACGAGGAATTCACCCCTCCACTTT.

The chain is built from TRBV7-3 and TRBJ2-1; 7 bases are a match to TRBD1. Germline values: CDR1 SGHTA, CDR2 FQGTGA. After removal of 7 bases from V and 14 bases from J, the junction contained 14 bases not matched to a gene. The CDR3 consists of 13 residues. The DNA for the CDR3 is TGTGCCAGCAACTTTCCGGACCGGGACAGTGAGTTCTTC. Amino acids: CASNFPDRDSEFF.

The chain has TRBV21-1 and TRBJ2-1; TRBD2, as called in the table, went unchecked against the DNA. TRBV21-1 is described as a pseudogene. The CDR3 is 18 amino acids. The CDR3 coding sequence is TGTGCCAGCAGCAAAGGATCCCTGGGACTAGCGGGACACAATGAGCAGTTCTTC. Its translation: CASSKGSLGLAGHNEQFF.

The gene calls are TRBV9 and TRBJ1-6, with 7 bases matching TRBD1. V trimming: 5 bases; J trimming: 9 bases; junction bases outside the gene matches: 8. Germline V gene sequence: CDR1 SGDLS, CDR2 YYNGEE. This CDR3 region has 14 residues. The chain's CDR3 is CASRRDSEFSPLHF. The CDR3 region has the DNA TGTGCCAGCAGGAGGGACAGCGAATTTTCACCCCTCCACTTT.

The chain couples TRBV5-1 to TRBJ2-2, with 7 bases that match TRBD2. Trimming took 0 bases from V and 3 from J; bases not matched to a gene: 2. The CDR3 extends over 15 amino acids. Germline V gene data show CDR1 as SGHRS and CDR2 as YFSETQ. CDR3 residues: CASSLDAGDTGELFF. CDR3 in DNA: TGCGCCAGCAGCTTGGACGCGGGGGACACCGGGGAGCTGTTTTTT.

With respect to this clone: Other DNA sequences in the sample encode the same CDR3. The rearrangement links TRBV5-1 to TRBJ1-1; D gene uncertain. The CDR3 has 13 amino acids. Germline CDR1 is SGHRS and CDR2 is YFSETQ. Trimming took 1 base from V and 1 from J, leaving 5 bases between them. CDR3: CASSLTGNTEAFF. CDR3 sequence (DNA): TGCGCCAGCAGCTTGACGGGGAACACTGAAGCTTTCTTT.

This chain's CDR3 is CAISERGRDETQYF. DNA of the CDR3: TGTGCCATCAGTGAGAGGGGGCGCGATGAGACCCAGTACTTC. The gene calls are TRBV10-3 and TRBJ2-5; TRBD1 aligns across 7 bases. This CDR3 has 14 amino acids. Germline V lookup: CDR1 ENHRY, CDR2 SYGVKD. The trim removed 2 bases at V and 5 bases at J, leaving 5 bases unmatched.

This chain links TRBV4-1 with TRBJ1-1, with D possibly matching TRBD1 (6 bases). The CDR3 loop spans 17 amino acids. Looked up from germline, CDR1 is MGHRA and CDR2 is YSYEKL. Trimming took off 0 bases at V and 3 bases at J, with 17 bases between the two ends. The CDR3 reads CASSQEGDNLGDTEAFF. DNA of the CDR3: TGCGCCAGCAGCCAAGAAGGGGACAACCTAGGGGACACTGAAGCTTTCTTT.

The chain's CDR3 is CASSLDGQSNQPQHF. The CDR3 DNA reads as TGTGCCAGCAGCTTAGATGGGCAGAGCAATCAGCCCCAGCATTTT. The chain has TRBV7-2 and TRBJ1-5; no clear D gene. The CDR3 is 15 amino acids. Germline V gene data show CDR1 as SGHTA and CDR2 as FQGNSA. Trimming removed 1 base from V and 1 base from J, with 8 bases in between.

J is TRBJ2-2 and V is TRBV2, with D perhaps matching TRBD2 (5 bases). The length of the CDR3 is 15 residues. The ends were cut back, 5 bases at V and 2 bases at J, with 12 bases in the middle. Germline V CDR1 and CDR2: SNHLY, FYNNEI. The CDR3 region is CASSPLRVNTGELFF. The CDR3 DNA follows: TGTGCCAGCAGTCCTTTGCGGGTTAACACCGGGGAGCTGTTTTTT.

V is TRBV10-2 and J is TRBJ1-6; weak D call: TRBD1 (5 bases). The CDR3 sequence is 18 residues long. The germline gives CDR1 WSHSY, CDR2 SAAADI. Trimming removed 4 bases from V and 0 bases from J, with 16 bases in between. The CDR3 DNA sequence: TGCGCCAGCAGTGTTCCTCCGGGTAGGGGCTCCTATAATTCACCCCTCCACTTT. Protein sequence: CASSVPPGRGSYNSPLHF.

The chain has TRBV21-1 and TRBJ2-7; no check of the table's D call, TRBD2, against the DNA was made. TRBV21-1 is a recognized pseudogene. The CDR3 sequence is 20 residues long. CDR3: CASNKPGLAGGLFNYSEQYF. The CDR3 DNA follows: TGTGCCAGCAACAAACCGGGACTAGCGGGAGGGCTTTTTAACTATAGCGAGCAGTACTTC.

The chain couples TRBV5-1 to TRBJ2-2, with D possibly matching TRBD2 (6 bases). Germline CDR1 reads SGHRS; CDR2 reads YFSETQ. The CDR3 runs to 15 residues. Between the trimmed V and J ends, which lost 0 bases and 6 bases, there was a span of 12 bases. CDR3 loop: CASSLGTTLSGELFF. CDR3 coding DNA: TGCGCCAGCAGCTTGGGGACTACCCTTTCCGGGGAGCTGTTTTTT.

This chain connects TRBV15 to TRBJ2-2, with 10 bases matching TRBD1. J gave up 4 bases and V 2 bases, and 7 bases lay outside the gene matches. This CDR3 contains 17 residues. CDR1 and CDR2 from the germline V gene are LNHNV and YYDKDF (reference sequence). The DNA of the CDR3 is TGTGCCACCAGCAGAAAGGGACAGGGGATTATCACCGGGGAGCTGTTTTTT. It encodes CATSRKGQGIITGELFF. The full variable domain, in which reference TRBV15 and TRBJ2-2 provide the parts outside the CDR3, is DAMVIQNPRYQVTQFGKPVTLSCSQTLNHNVMYWYQQKSSQAPKLLFHYYDKDFNNEADTPDNFQSRRPNTSFCFLDIRSPGLGDTAMYLCATSRKGQGIITGELFFGEGSRLTVL.

The chain is built from TRBV5-4 and TRBJ1-3, with D possibly TRBD1 on 5 matching bases. V was cut by 0 bases and J by 3 bases, with 10 bases left in between. This CDR3 spans 15 amino acids. Germline V lookup: CDR1 SGHNT, CDR2 YYREEE (reference sequence). The CDR3 bases are TGTGCCAGCAGCTTGGTAGGGGATAATGGAAACACCATATATTTT. This encodes CASSLVGDNGNTIYF.

The rearrangement joins TRBV6-4 to TRBJ2-7, with 7 bases fitting TRBD2. The V gene end was trimmed by 0 bases and the J gene end by 1 base; junction bases not matched to a gene: 6. Germline V gene sequence: CDR1 MRHNA, CDR2 SNTAGT. The CDR3 runs to 16 residues. In DNA, the CDR3 is TGTGCCAGCAGTGACTCTTGGGAGGGCCTGTCCTACGAGCAGTACGTC. Its translation is CASSDSWEGLSYEQYV.

CDR3 sequence: CATRAGNSGNTIYF. CDR3 nucleotides: TGTGCCACCAGGGCGGGCAATTCTGGAAACACCATATATTTT. V is TRBV28 and J is TRBJ1-3; maybe TRBD1 (5 bases). Trimming took off 10 bases at V and 1 base at J, with 14 bases between the two ends. Germline-derived CDR1 and CDR2 are MDHEN and SYDVKM. The CDR3 runs to 14 residues.

CDR3: CASSLGDTRNTIYF. The CDR3 nucleotides read TGTGCCAGCAGCTTAGGGGACACCCGAAACACCATATATTTT. The chain has TRBV7-9 and TRBJ1-3, with D perhaps TRBD1 (6 bases). The V end lost 1 base, the J end lost 5 bases, and 9 bases lay between the germline ends. CDR1 and CDR2 (germline): SEHNR, FQNEAQ (reference sequence). This CDR3 comprises 14 residues.

This clone was detected only once. This rearrangement joins TRBV2 to TRBJ2-7; 10 nucleotides match TRBD1. This CDR3 comprises 15 residues. Losses at the gene ends were 5 bases for V and 3 bases for J; bases not matched to a gene: 7. The germline CDR1 and CDR2 sequences are SNHLY and FYNNEI. The CDR3: CASSRTGGLSYEQYV. DNA for the CDR3: TGTGCCAGCAGTCGGACAGGGGGTCTTAGCTACGAGCAGTACGTC.

V usage is TRBV5-1 and J usage is TRBJ1-5; no reliable D call. V was shortened by 4 bases and J by 4 bases, with 15 bases between the two germline ends. The CDR3 covers 15 residues. Germline CDR1 SGHRS, CDR2 YFSETQ. CDR3 sequence reads: CASSPDGDFNQPQHF. The CDR3 DNA reads TGCGCCAGCAGCCCGGACGGGGATTTTAATCAGCCCCAGCATTTT. The variable domain in full, with the rest retrieved from reference TRBV5-1 and TRBJ1-5, is KAGVTQTPRYLIKTRGQQVTLSCSPISGHRSVSWYQQTPGQGLQFLFEYFSETQRNKGNFPGRFSGRQFSNSRSEMNVSTLELGDSALYLCASSPDGDFNQPQHFGDGTRLSIL.

The chain carries TRBV15 and TRBJ2-2; 7 bases map to TRBD1. After removal of 0 bases from V and 7 bases from J, the junction contained 8 bases not matched to a gene. CDR1 LNHNV and CDR2 YYDKDF come from the germline V gene (reference sequence). The CDR3 has 16 amino acids. CDR3 bases: TGTGCCACCAGCAGAGATCTTGTTAGGGACAGCGGGGAGCTGTTTTTT. As protein: CATSRDLVRDSGELFF.

The rearrangement joins TRBV9 to TRBJ2-2; a weak D match, TRBD2 (6 bases). Germline V gives CDR1 SGDLS, CDR2 YYNGEE. The CDR3 has 16 amino acids. The V end lost 4 bases, the J end lost 4 bases, and 17 bases lay between the germline ends. This CDR3 reads CASSPSAGLATGELFF. Written as DNA, the CDR3 is TGTGCCAGCAGCCCCTCGGCGGGGCTAGCCACCGGGGAGCTGTTTTTT.

The chain recombines TRBV7-8 with TRBJ2-3; 11 positions agree with TRBD2. Germline V gene lookup returns CDR1 SGHVS and CDR2 FQNEAQ. The CDR3 covers 16 residues. V dropped 6 bases and J dropped 2; count of bases not matched to a gene: 7. CDR3 in amino acids: CASRGTSGSYTDTQYF. The CDR3 DNA sequence: TGTGCCAGCAGAGGAACTAGCGGGAGTTACACAGATACGCAGTATTTT.

This chain uses TRBV11-2 with TRBJ1-3, with D perhaps TRBD1 (5 bases). V was shortened by 0 bases and J by 4 bases, with 19 bases between the two germline ends. In germline, CDR1 is SGHAT, CDR2 FQNNGV. This CDR3 is 18 amino acids long. The CDR3 sequence is CASSLDLGGAVSGNTIYF. The CDR3 DNA is TGTGCCAGCAGCTTAGATCTCGGAGGGGCGGTCTCCGGAAACACCATATATTTT.

This sequence joins TRBV19 and TRBJ1-1, with D perhaps TRBD1 (5 bases). The CDR3 runs to 14 residues. V lost 1 base and J 4 bases, leaving 10 bases between the germline ends. CDR1 and CDR2 from the germline V gene are LNHDA and SQIVND (reference sequence). The CDR3 DNA reads TGTGCCAGTAGTATAGTCAGCAGGGCCACTGAAGCTTTCTTT. This gives the protein CASSIVSRATEAFF.

The chain is built from TRBV5-1 and TRBJ2-6; D is perhaps TRBD2 (5 bases). CDR1 and CDR2 (germline): SGHRS, YFSETQ. V was pared by 3 bases and J by 4 bases, with 11 bases between. The CDR3 is 15 amino acids. CDR3 nucleotide sequence: TGCGCCAGCAGCTCGTCTAGCTCCGGGGCCAACGTCCTGACTTTC. It specifies CASSSSSSGANVLTF.

This chain joins TRBV7-9 and TRBJ1-2, with 9 bases identical to TRBD1. CDR1 is SEHNR, CDR2 FQNEAQ, per germline (reference sequence). This CDR3 spans 14 amino acids. The trim removed 5 bases at V and 7 bases at J, leaving 8 bases unmatched. The CDR3 DNA reads as TGTGCCAGCAGCCCCGGGACAGGGAGGACTGGCTACACCTTC. Translating gives CASSPGTGRTGYTF.

The rearrangement links TRBV30 to TRBJ1-2, with TRBD1 matching 7 bases. After removal of 5 bases from V and 8 bases from J, the junction contained 8 bases not matched to a gene. CDR3 length: 12 amino acids. The germline gives CDR1 GTSNPN, CDR2 SVGIG (reference sequence). The CDR3 coding sequence is TGTGCCTGGGGAAGGGGGCCAGGCGGCTACACCTTC. Protein: CAWGRGPGGYTF.

This rearrangement joins TRBV6-1 to TRBJ1-5, with D tentatively TRBD1 (6 bases). The V end was cut by 4 bases, the J end by 4 bases, with 20 bases between. CDR1 MNHNS and CDR2 SASEGT come from the germline V gene. This CDR3 is built from 17 residues. The CDR3 region is CASSATDRSLVNQPQHF. For the CDR3, the DNA is TGTGCCAGCAGTGCTACTGACAGGTCCCTTGTGAATCAGCCCCAGCATTTT.

This sequence joins TRBV24-1 and TRBJ1-1; D remains unclear. Germline assignment: CDR1 KGHDR and CDR2 SFDVKD. The CDR3 loop spans 14 amino acids. Trimming stripped 5 bases from V and 1 base from J, with 10 bases between. The CDR3 region is CATSGPGTNTEAFF. In nucleotides, the CDR3 is TGTGCCACCAGTGGCCCGGGTACGAACACTGAAGCTTTCTTT.

The V and J genes are TRBV27 and TRBJ1-6; perhaps TRBD1 as D (6 bases). There are 16 residues in the CDR3. Germline V lookup: CDR1 MNHEY, CDR2 SMNVEV (reference sequence). V was trimmed by 0 bases and J by 7 bases, leaving 13 bases between them. This chain's CDR3 is CASSLSAGALNSPLHF. The CDR3 coding sequence is TGTGCCAGCAGTTTATCTGCGGGGGCTCTCAATTCACCCCTCCACTTT.